A single sample is the source of the 22 T cell receptor beta chains below, sequenced in a study of T cell clonality in common variable immunodeficiency. Study-level findings and limits: Reportedly, TCR beta sequences from common variable immunodeficiency showed fewer deletions and N-nucleotide insertions.

These receptors' antigens are unknown. TCRdb's table, derived via immunoSEQ multiplex PCR, lists solely in-frame clones and lacks some. Altogether tens of thousands of clones were found in the sample, and no singletons occur. The sample was peripheral blood mononuclear cells. The receptors shown here come from a human donor with common variable immunodeficiency.

The sample holds many counts of this clone. The chain's CDR3 is CSVQTGSGTEAFF. The DNA read from the CDR3 is TGCAGCGTTCAAACAGGGTCGGGCACTGAA. The chain recombines TRBV29-1 with TRBJ1-1, with D possibly TRBD1 on 6 matching bases. The CDR3 extends 3 residues past the end of the read, so its final part is completed from the germline J gene. Deletions cut 5 bases from V and 4 bases from J, with 14 bases between. This CDR3 comprises 13 residues. CDR1 is SQVTM and CDR2 is ANQGSEA in the germline V gene.

This clone was observed a handful of times. CDR3 DNA (partial): TGTGCCAGTAGTATTAAGGACAGAGTAAGCAATCAGCCC. Its protein product is CASSIKDRVSNQP. The CDR3, in full, reads CASSIKDRVSNQPQHF. The gene calls are TRBV19 and TRBJ1-5; maybe TRBD1 (6 bases). The read ends 3 residues early relative to the CDR3; the germline J gene fills the gap. Germline V gene lookup returns CDR1 LNHDA and CDR2 SQIVND (reference sequence). CDR3 size: 16 residues. Trimming left V 3 bases short and J 1 base short, with 13 bases between.

A note on this clone: The read gets to within 3 residues of the CDR3 end, and the germline J gene fills in the rest. This chain connects TRBV7-6 to TRBJ2-3; the match to TRBD2 covers 8 bases. The length of the CDR3 is 15 residues. Trimming cost V 4 bases and J 4 bases; bases outside gene matches: 7. Germline values: CDR1 SGHVS, CDR2 FNYEAQ. The part of the CDR3 DNA that was read is TGTGCCAGCAGCTCGCCGGGACTAGGGCCAGATACG. Translated: CASSSPGLGPDT. The CDR3 in its entirety is CASSSPGLGPDTQYF.

Concerning this clone: The sequenced fragment ends 3 residues before the CDR3 boundary, so the rest is inferred from the germline J gene. This chain links TRBV20-1 with TRBJ1-5, with a tentative D call TRBD1 (5 bases). The CDR3 runs to 15 residues. CDR1 is DFQATT, CDR2 SNEGSKA, per germline (reference sequence). Trimming removed 0 bases at V and 0 bases at J, with 9 bases between. The part of the CDR3 DNA that was read is TGCAGTGCTAGAGAAAACAGGAATAGCAATCAGCCC. It codes for CSARENRNSNQP. The complete CDR3 sequence is CSARENRNSNQPQHF.

Concerning this clone itself: The sequence runs out 3 residues before the end of the CDR3; the remainder is reconstructed from the germline J gene. The chain couples TRBV2 to TRBJ2-7; D gene uncertain. V lost 5 bases to trimming and J lost 4 bases, with 6 bases between them. CDR1 is SNHLY, CDR2 FYNNEI, per germline. The CDR3 loop spans 11 amino acids. The CDR3 reads CASSLTYEQYF. The part of the CDR3 DNA that was read is TGTGCCAGCAGTCTAACTTACGAG.

This clone was recorded many times. The CDR3 extends 3 residues past the end of the read, so its final part is completed from the germline J gene. This chain links TRBV19 with TRBJ1-5, with D unresolved. The CDR3 is 13 amino acids. V was shortened by 5 bases and J by 4 bases, with 9 bases between the two germline ends. Germline CDR1 LNHDA, CDR2 SQIVND (reference sequence). The DNA read from the CDR3 is TGTGCCAGTAGTGGAGGGTCAAATCAGCCC. This sequence encodes CASSGGSNQP. The CDR3 as a whole reads CASSGGSNQPQHF.

In this sample, this clone turned up many times. CDR3 loop: CASSPRGGQLDIDGYTF. The part of the CDR3 DNA that was read is TGTGCCAGCAGCCCCCGGGGGGGACAGCTAGATATCGATGGC. The V and J genes are TRBV4-2 and TRBJ1-2, with 7 bases lining up with TRBD1. Coverage ceases 3 residues before the CDR3 finishes, and the germline J gene fills in the end. Germline V CDR1 and CDR2: LGHNA, YNFKEQ. The trim removed 4 bases at V and 6 bases at J, leaving 17 bases unmatched. The CDR3 extends over 17 amino acids.

The sample holds many counts of this clone. The read falls 3 residues short of the CDR3 end, and the missing part is taken from the germline J gene. This chain uses TRBV29-1 with TRBJ1-1; 7 bases match TRBD1. Germline V lookup: CDR1 SQVTM, CDR2 ANQGSEA. The junction had 8 bases not matched to a gene; V was cut back by 5 bases and J by 2 bases. This CDR3 region has 14 residues. The sequenced CDR3 bases are TGCAGCGTTCACAGGGGACTCACCAACACTGAA. As protein: CSVHRGLTNTE. The complete CDR3 sequence is CSVHRGLTNTEAFF.

A note on this clone: The read terminates 3 residues before the CDR3 end, so the remaining end is supplied by the germline J gene. This rearrangement joins TRBV7-8 to TRBJ2-7; perhaps TRBD1 as D (5 bases). The CDR3 has 16 amino acids. Deletions cut 0 bases from V and 0 bases from J, with 12 bases between. CDR1 and CDR2 (germline): SGHVS, FQNEAQ. CDR3 bases read: TGTGCCAGCAGCTTAGCTCCAGGGATTACCTCCTACGAG. It is translated as CASSLAPGITSYE. The entire CDR3 sequence reads CASSLAPGITSYEQYF.

With regard to this clone: The read comes to an end 3 residues before the CDR3 does, leaving the germline J gene to fill in the end. The chain links TRBV2 to TRBJ1-5; D remains unclear. V lost 0 bases, J lost 2 bases, and 8 bases lay in between. There are 15 residues in the CDR3. Per germline, CDR1 SNHLY and CDR2 FYNNEI. The CDR3 here is CASSEALQGNQPQHF. CDR3 DNA, as far as it was read: TGTGCCAGCAGTGAAGCGCTTCAGGGCAATCAGCCC.

Notes on this clone: The DNA ends 3 residues before the CDR3 does, and the rest of the CDR3 is filled in from the germline J gene. The chain carries TRBV2 and TRBJ2-7; a possible D gene is TRBD1 (6 bases). V was trimmed by 8 bases and J by 2 bases, leaving 10 bases between them. Germline CDR1 reads SNHLY; CDR2 reads FYNNEI. This CDR3 contains 12 residues. CDR3 protein: CASRDMPYEQYF. The sequenced CDR3 bases are TGTGCCAGCCGGGACATGCCCTACGAG.

This clone was recorded many times. Partial CDR3 DNA: TGCAGTGCTAGCCGGGACATCGGCGGCGGGGAG. Amino acids: CSASRDIGGGE. The complete CDR3 reads CSASRDIGGGELFF. This chain links TRBV20-1 with TRBJ2-2, with D possibly being TRBD1 (6 bases). The CDR3 is cut off 3 residues early in the read; its end comes from the germline J gene. This CDR3 region has 14 residues. V gave up 3 bases and J gave up 7 bases, with 15 bases separating them. Per germline, CDR1 DFQATT and CDR2 SNEGSKA (reference sequence).

This clone appeared many times. The CDR3 end lies 3 residues beyond the end of the read and is filled in from the germline J gene. The chain recombines TRBV19 with TRBJ2-3; 7 positions match TRBD1. The CDR3 totals 16 residues. With 5 bases clipped from V and 2 bases from J, the junction kept 10 bases outside the gene matches. CDR1 is LNHDA and CDR2 is SQIVND in the germline V gene (reference sequence). The CDR3 here is CASSLRTGRPTDTQYF. Partial CDR3 DNA: TGTGCCAGTAGTCTCCGGACAGGCCGCCCCACAGATACG.

With respect to this clone: The CDR3 is cut off 3 residues early in the read; its end comes from the germline J gene. The chain joins TRBV10-3 to TRBJ2-7, with D maybe TRBD1 (6 bases). CDR1 ENHRY and CDR2 SYGVKD come from the germline V gene. This CDR3 contains 15 residues. Trimming shortened V by 6 bases and J by 0 bases, and 15 bases separated the two germline ends. CDR3 in amino acids: CAISPLGDISYEQYF. The sequenced part of the CDR3 DNA is TGTGCCATCAGCCCCCTAGGGGACATCTCCTACGAG.

This clone showed up many times. The observed sequence ends 3 residues before the CDR3 terminus, with the missing tail filled in from the germline J gene. This sequence joins TRBV30 and TRBJ1-1; the D is unclear. V lost 3 bases to trimming and J lost 1 base, with 12 bases between them. Germline CDR1 GTSNPN, CDR2 SVGIG (reference sequence). The CDR3 covers 14 residues. CDR3: CAWRSGSGNTEAFF. Incomplete CDR3 DNA: TGTGCCTGGAGATCGGGGAGCGGGAACACTGAA.

The table lists this clone with a few counts. The CDR3 end falls 3 residues outside the read, so it is completed with the germline J gene. This chain connects TRBV20-1 to TRBJ2-3; TRBD2 is a possible D gene (5 bases). The germline V gene has CDR1 DFQATT and CDR2 SNEGSKA (reference sequence). Trimming took 1 base from V and 1 from J, leaving 9 bases between them. The CDR3 runs 14 residues. The CDR3: CSARVRGGTDTQYF. The sequenced part of the CDR3 DNA is TGCAGTGCTAGAGTACGGGGAGGCACAGATACG.

Regarding this clone: With the read ending 3 residues before the CDR3 end, the germline J gene is used to fill in that end. The chain employs TRBV2 and TRBJ2-4, with a weak D call TRBD2 (5 bases). Germline V gives CDR1 SNHLY, CDR2 FYNNEI. The CDR3 extends over 11 amino acids. CDR3 bases read: TGTGCCAGCATGGACTCCTACGAT. Translating gives CASMDSYD. The entire CDR3 is CASMDSYDQYF.

On this clone: The CDR3 end lies 3 residues beyond the end of the read and is filled in from the germline J gene. J is TRBJ1-2 and V is TRBV18, with 8 bases lining up with TRBD1. V lost 6 bases to trimming and J lost 5 bases; unmatched junction nucleotides: 8. Germline V lookup: CDR1 KGHSH, CDR2 LQKENI. The CDR3 has 14 amino acids. The CDR3 region is CASSPTGGAYGYTF. The covered CDR3 bases are TGTGCCAGCTCTCCCACAGGGGGGGCGTATGGC.

This clone was observed a few times. The read gets to within 3 residues of the CDR3 end, and the germline J gene fills in the rest. V is TRBV30 and J is TRBJ2-7; the D is unclear. Deletions cut 2 bases from V and 1 base from J, with 9 bases between. CDR1 is GTSNPN, CDR2 SVGIG, per germline (reference sequence). The CDR3 has 13 amino acids. The CDR3 sequence: CAWSLSMSYEQYF. The CDR3 DNA, read in part, is TGTGCCTGGAGTTTGTCAATGTCCTACGAG.

This clone was counted many times. The missing CDR3 end, 3 residues past where the read stops, is filled in from the germline J gene. The rearrangement links TRBV29-1 to TRBJ2-1; no clear D. Germline CDR1 and CDR2: SQVTM and ANQGSEA. The CDR3 is 12 residues long. Trimming removed 1 base at V and 4 bases at J, with 5 bases between. CDR3 DNA, as far as it was read: TGCAGCGTTGAAGTAGAATACAATGAG. It translates to CSVEVEYNE. The whole CDR3 is CSVEVEYNEQFF.

At least ten counts were recorded for this clone. The CDR3 goes on 3 residues after the read ends, and that part is filled in from the germline J gene. The chain links TRBV20-1 to TRBJ2-7, with 11 bases identical to TRBD2. This CDR3 region has 17 residues. V gave up 0 bases and J gave up 2 bases; unmatched junction bases: 9. Germline assignment: CDR1 DFQATT and CDR2 SNEGSKA (reference sequence). The CDR3 spells CSARDFLRLAGTYEQYF. CDR3 DNA (partial): TGCAGTGCTAGAGATTTTCTGAGACTAGCGGGGACCTACGAG.

Concerning this clone: The sequence runs out 3 residues before the end of the CDR3; the remainder is reconstructed from the germline J gene. J is TRBJ2-1 and V is TRBV18, with TRBD2 matching 11 bases. The CDR3 totals 18 residues. CDR1 is KGHSH, CDR2 LQKENI, per germline. V shed 3 bases, J shed 9 bases, and the junction held 16 bases outside the gene matches. CDR3 residues: CASSPVIGSGRGYGEQFF. CDR3 bases read: TGTGCCAGCTCACCCGTGATTGGTAGCGGGAGGGGATATGGTGAG.